This record covers a single T cell receptor (beta chain). As yet, its antigen is unknown. The data belong to a study of T cell responses to AZD1222 COVID-19 vaccine. The study, taken as a whole, reports: Seropositive status at baseline applied to only five or six AZD1222 recipients. Repertoires were sampled only after the peak T cell response.

Trimming removed 4 bases at V and 1 base at J, with 11 bases between. The germline V gene encodes CDR1 SGHRS and CDR2 YFSETQ. The CDR3 sequence is 14 residues long. Produced via immunoSEQ multiplex PCR; TCRdb's table is partial and in-frame only. The sample consists of around 78,000 clones, approximately 87% of them appearing once. Sequencing was performed on peripheral blood, taken 28 days after the second AZD1222 dose. The origin of this receptor is an adult who received the AZD1222 COVID-19 vaccine. The genes are TRBV5-1 and TRBJ1-2, with a possible D match to TRBD1 (6 bases). Here the CDR3 reads CASSPGQLNYGYTF. In nucleotides, the CDR3 is TGCGCCAGCAGCCCCGGACAGCTTAACTATGGCTACACCTTC.